Below, 16 T cell receptor beta chains from the same sample are listed, as sequenced in a study of response to subunit inactivated influenza vaccine. MiXCR, run by TCRdb on the RT-PCR reads, gives a single entry per CDR3 protein. The sample lists around 530,000 distinct CDR3 sequences, approximately 15% occurring once. Sequenced material: CD4+ T cells sorted from PBMCs, taken around 2 years after vaccination. These TCRs come from a man aged 45-69 years who received an inactivated influenza vaccine.

This chain uses TRBV29-1 with TRBJ1-4; a possible D gene is TRBD1 (5 bases). Trimming took 7 bases from V and 10 from J, leaving 19 bases between them. CDR1 is SQVTM, CDR2 ANQGSEA, per germline. The CDR3 totals 13 residues. As DNA, the CDR3 is TGCAGCGGCAAGGGCACCCACCAGGGAAAACTGTTTTTT. Its protein is CSGKGTHQGKLFF.

This clonotype turned up a few times. The chain has TRBV7-2 and TRBJ2-4; TRBD1 matches 9 bases. The germline CDR1 and CDR2 sequences are SGHTA and FQGNSA. The CDR3 is made up of 14 amino acids. J lost 8 bases, V lost 3 bases, and 5 bases had no gene match. The CDR3 loop reads CASSFDRGDDIQYF. As DNA, the CDR3 is TGTGCCAGCAGCTTCGACAGGGGGGATGACATTCAGTACTTC. Filled out from reference TRBV7-2 and TRBJ2-4, the complete variable domain reads GAGVSQSPSNKVTEKGKDVELRCDPISGHTALYWYRQSLGQGLEFLIYFQGNSAPDKSGLPSDRFSAERTGGSVSTLTIQRTQQEDSAVYLCASSFDRGDDIQYFGAGTRLSVL.

The chain employs TRBV20-1 and TRBJ2-7, with 12 bases aligning to TRBD2. CDR3 length: 16 amino acids. CDR1 and CDR2 from the germline V gene are DFQATT and SNEGSKA (reference sequence). J gave up 0 bases and V 1 base, and 4 bases lay outside the gene matches. CDR3 residues: CSARGGLAGSSYEQYF. The DNA of the CDR3 is TGCAGTGCTAGAGGTGGACTAGCGGGAAGCTCCTACGAGCAGTACTTC.

This clonotype was counted between two and nine times. The rearrangement links TRBV29-1 to TRBJ2-1; 10 nucleotides line up with TRBD1. Germline V CDR1 and CDR2: SQVTM, ANQGSEA. The V and J ends lost 3 bases and 4 bases, in that order; junction bases with no gene match: 0. The CDR3 runs 13 residues. CDR3 DNA: TGCAGCGTTGAGGGACAGGGGTACAATGAGCAGTTCTTC. Its protein product is CSVEGQGYNEQFF.

This clonotype was recorded a few times. This chain uses TRBV27 with TRBJ2-1; D is undetermined. The V gene lost 2 bases and the J gene lost 6 bases, with 8 bases spanning the gap. The germline V gene has CDR1 MNHEY and CDR2 SMNVEV (reference sequence). This CDR3 is built from 13 residues. The CDR3 DNA sequence: TGTGCCAGCAGTTTAGAAATTGGCAATGAGCAGTTCTTC. This sequence encodes CASSLEIGNEQFF.

Only a few counts were recorded for this clonotype. J is TRBJ1-5 and V is TRBV5-1, with D uncertain. The CDR3 is made up of 15 amino acids. Germline V gives CDR1 SGHRS, CDR2 YFSETQ. The germline V and J ends were trimmed by 4 bases and 1 base, with 12 bases remaining between them. The CDR3 spells CASSADPGSNQPQHF. The CDR3, as DNA: TGCGCCAGCAGCGCCGACCCTGGGAGCAATCAGCCCCAGCATTTT.

The chain has TRBV27 and TRBJ2-2; 12 bases agree with TRBD1. V was clipped by 1 base and J by 3 bases; unmatched bases: 3. Germline CDR1 is MNHEY and CDR2 is SMNVEV (reference sequence). This CDR3 comprises 17 residues. The DNA for the CDR3 is TGTGCCAGCAGTTTATGGGACAGGGGGCGGTACACCGGGGAGCTGTTTTTT. Translated, it gives CASSLWDRGRYTGELFF.

This clonotype was picked up a small number of times. The CDR3 reads CASSIDRGIADTQYF. The CDR3 nucleotides are TGTGCCAGCAGCATCGACAGGGGGATCGCAGATACGCAGTATTTT. This chain connects TRBV6-1 to TRBJ2-3; 9 bases agree with TRBD1. V shed 6 bases, J shed 4 bases, and the junction held 8 bases outside the gene matches. CDR1 and CDR2 (germline): MNHNS, SASEGT. This CDR3 region has 15 residues.

The chain is built from TRBV11-3 and TRBJ2-5; D gene unclear. Trimming removed 4 bases from V and 5 bases from J, with 11 bases in between. Per the germline V gene, CDR1 is SGHNT and CDR2 is YENEEA. This CDR3 has 13 residues. CDR3 DNA sequence: TGTGCCAGCAGCTCAACATTACAGGAGACCCAGTACTTC. Its protein is CASSSTLQETQYF.

At least ten counts were recorded for this clonotype. The chain recombines TRBV18 with TRBJ1-2, with TRBD1 identical over 9 bases. The CDR3 loop spans 15 amino acids. Germline V gene sequence: CDR1 KGHSH, CDR2 LQKENI. After removal of 6 bases from V and 4 bases from J, the junction contained 9 bases not matched to a gene. CDR3 amino acids: CASSLDGTGIYGYTF. CDR3 sequence (DNA): TGTGCCAGCTCGCTGGACGGGACAGGGATCTATGGCTACACCTTC.

The chain employs TRBV27 and TRBJ2-7; a possible D gene is TRBD1 (6 bases). The length of the CDR3 is 15 residues. Trimming removed 4 bases from V and 1 base from J, with 14 bases in between. CDR1 and CDR2 from the germline V gene are MNHEY and SMNVEV (reference sequence). The CDR3 here is CASSSDPGESYEQYF. In nucleotides, the CDR3 is TGTGCCAGCAGTTCGGACCCAGGGGAATCCTACGAGCAGTACTTC.

The chain links TRBV29-1 to TRBJ2-5; D not resolved. V gave up 3 bases and J gave up 4 bases, with 9 bases separating them. Per germline, CDR1 SQVTM and CDR2 ANQGSEA. The CDR3 is 12 amino acids. The CDR3 protein is CSVDRESETQYF. DNA for the CDR3: TGCAGCGTTGATAGGGAATCAGAGACCCAGTACTTC.

This clonotype turned up a few times. This chain joins TRBV7-8 and TRBJ2-7, with 7 bases fitting TRBD1. V lost 3 bases to trimming and J lost 0 bases; unmatched junction nucleotides: 11. The CDR3 runs to 17 residues. Germline V gives CDR1 SGHVS, CDR2 FQNEAQ. Here the CDR3 reads CASSFRDSFQSSYEQYF. The DNA for the CDR3 is TGTGCCAGCAGCTTCCGGGACAGTTTCCAGAGCTCCTACGAGCAGTACTTC.

This clonotype appeared a few times. This chain links TRBV14 with TRBJ2-5; D is ambiguous. V lost 4 bases and J lost 5, with 8 bases in between. The CDR3 contains 12 residues. From germline, CDR1 is SGHDN and CDR2 FVKESK. The CDR3 DNA reads TGTGCCAGCAGCCGGCAGTGGGAGACCCAGTACTTC. It specifies CASSRQWETQYF.

The chain carries TRBV7-2 and TRBJ1-5; 9 nucleotides align to TRBD1. This CDR3 is built from 14 residues. Germline-derived CDR1 and CDR2 are SGHTA and FQGNSA. The ends lost 5 bases at V and 7 bases at J; junction bases unmatched: 6. CDR3 DNA: TGTGCCAGCAGCCCCGACAGGGGGAGGCAGCCCCAGCATTTT. Protein: CASSPDRGRQPQHF.

This clonotype showed up just a few times. The CDR3 bases are TGTGCCAGCAGTTTTCATCAGGGTAGGGCTTTCTTT. It is translated as CASSFHQGRAFF. This rearrangement joins TRBV28 to TRBJ1-1, with a tentative D call TRBD1 (5 bases). The CDR3 length is 12 residues. CDR1 MDHEN and CDR2 SYDVKM come from the germline V gene. Trimming pared 3 bases from V and 11 bases from J, leaving 13 bases between. Full variable domain (remainder filled in from reference TRBV28 and TRBJ1-1): DVKVTQSSRYLVKRTGEKVFLECVQDMDHENMFWYRQDPGLGLRLIYFSYDVKMKEKGDIPEGYSVSREKKERFSLILESASTNQTSMYLCASSFHQGRAFFGQGTRLTVV.